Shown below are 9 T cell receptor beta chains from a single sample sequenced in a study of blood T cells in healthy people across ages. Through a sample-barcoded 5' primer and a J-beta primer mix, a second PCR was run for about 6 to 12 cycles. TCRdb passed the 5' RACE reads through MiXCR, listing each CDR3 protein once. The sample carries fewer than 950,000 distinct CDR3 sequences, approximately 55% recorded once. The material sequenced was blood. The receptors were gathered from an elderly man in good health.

This chain's CDR3 is CSVEGQGTNEQFF. The CDR3 DNA reads TGCAGCGTTGAAGGGCAGGGCACCAACGAGCAGTTCTTC. The chain combines TRBV29-1 with TRBJ2-1, with D possibly TRBD1 on 5 matching bases. Germline V gene data show CDR1 as SQVTM and CDR2 as ANQGSEA. CDR3 length: 13 amino acids. V lost 1 base and J lost 10, with 14 bases in between.

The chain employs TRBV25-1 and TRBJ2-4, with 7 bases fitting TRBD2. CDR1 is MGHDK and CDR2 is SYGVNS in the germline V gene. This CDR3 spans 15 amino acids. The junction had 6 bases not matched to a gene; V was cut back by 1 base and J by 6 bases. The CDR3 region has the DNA TGTGCCAGCAGTGAATCCCCAGGGAGGGGAAACATTCAGTACTTC. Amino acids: CASSESPGRGNIQYF. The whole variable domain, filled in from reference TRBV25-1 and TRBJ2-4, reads EADIYQTPRYLVIGTGKKITLECSQTMGHDKMYWYQQDPGMELHLIHYSYGVNSTEKGDLSSESTVSRIRTEHFPLTLESARPSHTSQYLCASSESPGRGNIQYFGAGTRLSVL.

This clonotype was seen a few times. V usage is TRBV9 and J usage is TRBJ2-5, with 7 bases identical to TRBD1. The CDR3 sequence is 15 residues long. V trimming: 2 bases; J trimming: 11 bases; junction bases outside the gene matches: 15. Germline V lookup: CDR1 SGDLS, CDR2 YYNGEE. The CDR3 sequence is CASSVSGTDLRQQYF. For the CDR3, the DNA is TGTGCCAGCAGCGTCTCCGGGACAGATCTCCGACAGCAGTACTTC.

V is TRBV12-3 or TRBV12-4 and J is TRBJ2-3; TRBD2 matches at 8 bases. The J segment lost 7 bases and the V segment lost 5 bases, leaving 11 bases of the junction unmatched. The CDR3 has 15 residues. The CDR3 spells CASSIRRRGVNTQYF. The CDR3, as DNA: TGTGCCAGCAGTATTCGCAGGCGGGGGGTTAATACGCAGTATTTT.

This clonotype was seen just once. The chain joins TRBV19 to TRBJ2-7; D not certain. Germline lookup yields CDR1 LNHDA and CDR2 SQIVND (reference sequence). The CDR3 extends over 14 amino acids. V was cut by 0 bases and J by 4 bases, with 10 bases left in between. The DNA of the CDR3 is TGTGCCAGTAGTATAGACCTGGGGAATTACGAGCAGTACTTC. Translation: CASSIDLGNYEQYF.

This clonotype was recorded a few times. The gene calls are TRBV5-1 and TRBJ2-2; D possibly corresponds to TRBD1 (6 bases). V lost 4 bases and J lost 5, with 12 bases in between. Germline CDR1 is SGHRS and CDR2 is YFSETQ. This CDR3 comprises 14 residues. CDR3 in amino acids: CASSIQGKTGELFF. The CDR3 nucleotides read TGCGCCAGCAGCATACAGGGAAAAACCGGGGAGCTGTTTTTT.

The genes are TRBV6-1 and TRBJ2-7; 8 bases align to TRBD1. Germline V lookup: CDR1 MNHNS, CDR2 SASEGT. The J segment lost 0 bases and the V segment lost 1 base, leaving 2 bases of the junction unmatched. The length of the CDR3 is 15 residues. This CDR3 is CASSEEDRVSYEQYF. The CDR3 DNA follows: TGTGCCAGCAGTGAAGAGGACAGGGTCTCCTACGAGCAGTACTTC.

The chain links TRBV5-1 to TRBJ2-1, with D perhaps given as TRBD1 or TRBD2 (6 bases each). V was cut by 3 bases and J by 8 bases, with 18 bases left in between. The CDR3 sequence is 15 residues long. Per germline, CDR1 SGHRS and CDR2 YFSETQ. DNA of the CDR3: TGCGCCAGCAGCTCCGGCCTCTTTAGGGGGGATGAGCAGTTCTTC. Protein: CASSSGLFRGDEQFF. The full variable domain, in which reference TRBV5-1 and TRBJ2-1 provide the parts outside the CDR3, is KAGVTQTPRYLIKTRGQQVTLSCSPISGHRSVSWYQQTPGQGLQFLFEYFSETQRNKGNFPGRFSGRQFSNSRSEMNVSTLELGDSALYLCASSSGLFRGDEQFFGPGTRLTVL.

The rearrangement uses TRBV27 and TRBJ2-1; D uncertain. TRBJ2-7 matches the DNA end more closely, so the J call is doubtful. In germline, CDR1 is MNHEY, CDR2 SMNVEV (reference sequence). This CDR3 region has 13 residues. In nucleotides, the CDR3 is TGTGCCAGCAGTTCCTCTTTTTACAATGAGCAGTACTTC. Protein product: CASSSSFYNEQYF.